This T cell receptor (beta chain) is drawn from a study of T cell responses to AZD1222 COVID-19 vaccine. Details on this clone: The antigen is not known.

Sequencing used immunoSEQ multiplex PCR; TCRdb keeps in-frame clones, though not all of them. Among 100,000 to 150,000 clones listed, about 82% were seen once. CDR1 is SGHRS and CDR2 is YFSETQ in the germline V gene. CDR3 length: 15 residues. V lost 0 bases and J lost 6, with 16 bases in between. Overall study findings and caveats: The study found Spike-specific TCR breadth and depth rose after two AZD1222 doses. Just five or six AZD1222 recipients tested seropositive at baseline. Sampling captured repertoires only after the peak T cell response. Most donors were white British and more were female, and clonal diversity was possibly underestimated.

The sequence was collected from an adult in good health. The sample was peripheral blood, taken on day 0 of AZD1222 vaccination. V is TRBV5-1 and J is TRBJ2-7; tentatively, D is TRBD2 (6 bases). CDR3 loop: CASSLGSIGEAEQYF. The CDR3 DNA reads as TGCGCCAGCAGCTTGGGGTCGATAGGGGAGGCCGAGCAGTACTTC.